A selection of T cell receptor beta chains follows, all from one sample in a study of blood T cell repertoires in COVID-19. Repertoires were generated with immunoSEQ multiplex PCR, while TCRdb's copy carries only in-frame clones and drops some. The data show about 480,000 clones, less than 90% seen once. Specimen: peripheral blood. The receptors here all came from a woman in her forties or fifties with COVID-19, enrolled during active disease. The CDR3 runs from the conserved cysteine through the conserved F or W. A D gene is named only where the DNA matches it firmly. The size of a clone is reported for some rows only, either as once, few or many, or as a class for expanded clones.

clone size	V gene	J gene	D gene	CDR3 DNA	CDR3 protein
-	TRBV28	TRBJ2-1	TRBD2	TGTGCCAGCAGAAGGGGACTAGTTTTTCATGAGCAGTTCTTC	CASRRGLVFHEQFF
-	TRBV2	TRBJ1-5	-	TGTGCCAGCAGCCTCCGGGGGTTGGGTCAGCCCCAGCATTTT	CASSLRGLGQPQHF
once	TRBV5-1	TRBJ2-7	TRBD1	TGCGCCAGCAGCTGGCTAGGACAGGAGGACGAGCAGTACTTC	CASSWLGQEDEQYF
-	TRBV2	TRBJ1-4	-	TGTGCCAGCAGTGAATTTCCAGGGAATGAAAAACTGTTTTTT	CASSEFPGNEKLFF
-	TRBV9	TRBJ2-3	-	TGTGCCAGCAGCGTAGTTGGGGGGACAGATACGCAGTATTTT	CASSVVGGTDTQYF
-	TRBV5-1	TRBJ1-1	-	TGCGCCAGCAGCTTGGAACACAACACTGAAGCTTTCTTT	CASSLEHNTEAFF
-	TRBV25-1	TRBJ2-7	TRBD1	TGTGCCAGCAGTGAAGAGACAGGGGACTACGAGCAGTACTTC	CASSEETGDYEQYF
-	TRBV11-2	TRBJ2-3	TRBD2	TGTGCCAGCAGCTTAACCGGGACTAGCGGGGCAAGCACAGATACGCAGTATTTT	CASSLTGTSGASTDTQYF
-	TRBV6-5	TRBJ1-1	TRBD1	TGTGCCAGCAGACGGGGACAGGAAAGTGAAGCTTTCTTT	CASRRGQESEAFF
-	TRBV9	TRBJ1-1	-	TGTGCCAGCAGCGTAGAACCCGGAGCAAACACTGAAGCTTTCTTT	CASSVEPGANTEAFF
-	TRBV11-3	TRBJ2-2	TRBD2	TGTGCCAGCAGCTTAGCCATCGGGAGGGCTTCGAACACCGGGGAGCTGTTTTTT	CASSLAIGRASNTGELFF
-	TRBV25-1	TRBJ1-1	TRBD1	TGTGCCAGCAGTGGGACAGGGGTTGAAGCTTTCTTT	CASSGTGVEAFF
-	TRBV20-1	TRBJ2-1	-	TGCAGTCCCATCAATGAGCAGTTCTTC	CSPINEQFF
-	TRBV12-3/TRBV12-4	TRBJ2-2	-	TGTGCCAGCACCGCCCACATTGGGGAGCTGTTTTTT	CASTAHIGELFF
-	TRBV4-1	TRBJ2-7	-	TGCGCCAGCAGCCAACAGCGCGAGCAGTACTTC	CASSQQREQYF
-	TRBV15	TRBJ1-1	TRBD1	TGTGCCACCAGCAGTTACGGGACAGGGAGCACTGAAGCTTTCTTT	CATSSYGTGSTEAFF
-	TRBV6-5	TRBJ1-1	-	TGTGCCAGCAGCGGTTCAGGGCTCATGAACACTGAAGCTTTCTTT	CASSGSGLMNTEAFF
once	TRBV30	TRBJ1-2	-	TGTGCCTGGAGTGTCTTTCGCGGTGGCTACACCTTC	CAWSVFRGGYTF
-	TRBV9	TRBJ2-3	-	TGTGCCAGCAGCGTAGGGGCTAGCACTAGCACAGATACGCAGTATTTT	CASSVGASTSTDTQYF
-	TRBV9	TRBJ2-3	-	TGTGCCAGCAGCCCGGAAGCCGAGGCAGATACGCAGTATTTT	CASSPEAEADTQYF
-	TRBV4-1	TRBJ1-1	-	TGCGCCAGCAGCCAAGATCCTGGGGCTGGAGCTTTCTTT	CASSQDPGAGAFF
-	TRBV12-3/TRBV12-4	TRBJ2-3	-	TGTGCCAGCCGCCTAGCAGCAGATACGCAGTATTTT	CASRLAADTQYF
-	TRBV6-5	TRBJ1-5	TRBD1	TGTGCCAGCAGAGGATACAGGGGTAGCAATCAGCCCCAGCATTTT	CASRGYRGSNQPQHF
-	TRBV27	TRBJ2-3	TRBD2	TGTGCCAGCAGTTGGACAGCGGGGGGCACAGATACGCAGTATTTT	CASSWTAGGTDTQYF
-	TRBV19	TRBJ1-5	-	TGTGCCAGTAGTTCCCGCTCCCGGGTCCTCCTTTTT	CASSSRSRVLLF
-	TRBV11-2	TRBJ2-1	-	TGTGCCAGCGGCCCAACTCAGGGAAATGAGCAGTTCTTC	CASGPTQGNEQFF
-	TRBV9	TRBJ1-2	-	TGTGCCAGCTCACCGACCGAAGGAGGCTTTGGCTACACCTTC	CASSPTEGGFGYTF
-	TRBV6-5	TRBJ2-7	-	TGTGCCAGCACCAAGAGGGTAGGCGGGTACGAGCAGTACTTC	CASTKRVGGYEQYF
-	TRBV27	TRBJ2-7	-	TGTGCCAGCAGGCCCTGGGACTCATCAAACTACGAGCAGTACTTC	CASRPWDSSNYEQYF
-	TRBV6-5	TRBJ2-2	-	TGTGCCAGCCTCCCCGGTGACGGGGAGCTGTTTTTT	CASLPGDGELFF
-	TRBV4-2	TRBJ2-2	TRBD2	TGTGCCAGCAGCCTGGGTCTAGCGGGGGACCTATCCACCGGGGAGCTGTTTTTT	CASSLGLAGDLSTGELFF
-	TRBV7-3	TRBJ2-7	TRBD1	TGTGCCAGCAGCTGGGACAGGGGGCCCTACGAGCAGTACTTC	CASSWDRGPYEQYF
-	TRBV19	TRBJ1-4	TRBD1	TGTGCCAGTAGTACGCAGGGGGCCGCTGAAAAACTGTTTTTT	CASSTQGAAEKLFF
-	TRBV5-1	TRBJ1-3	-	TGCGCCAGCAGCTCCTCGGACACCGCATCCTCTGGAAACACCATATATTTT	CASSSSDTASSGNTIYF
-	TRBV27	TRBJ2-3	-	TGTGCCACCTGGGGGGGCGGAGATACGCAGTATTTT	CATWGGGDTQYF
-	TRBV20-1	TRBJ2-2	-	TGCAGTGCTAGTGGAGGAAACGGGGAGCTGTTTTTT	CSASGGNGELFF
-	TRBV3-1/TRBV3-2	TRBJ2-2	TRBD2	TGTGCCAGCAGCCGTCAAACTAGCGGCTCCACCGGGGAGCTGTTTTTT	CASSRQTSGSTGELFF
few	TRBV10-3	TRBJ2-7	-	TGTGCCATCAGTGTCCTGATAGGGGATCCCCACGAGCAGTACTTC	CAISVLIGDPHEQYF
-	TRBV7-8	TRBJ2-2	TRBD1	TGTGCCAGCAGCCAAGATACAGGGGACACCGGGGAGCTGTTTTTT	CASSQDTGDTGELFF
-	TRBV24-1	TRBJ2-6	TRBD1	TGTGCCACCGGGGGTGGACAGGGAGTTTCTGGGGCCAACGTCCTGACTTTC	CATGGGQGVSGANVLTF
-	TRBV7-2	TRBJ2-7	TRBD2	TGTGCCAGCAGCTCGGTAGCGGGGTATTACGAGCAGTACTTC	CASSSVAGYYEQYF
-	TRBV4-2	TRBJ2-7	-	TGTGCCAGCAGCCAAGAACCGGGGACCTACGAGCAGTACTTC	CASSQEPGTYEQYF
-	TRBV30	TRBJ2-1	TRBD2	TGTGCCTGGAGTGGGGGACTATTTGGGGAGCAGTTCTTC	CAWSGGLFGEQFF
-	TRBV12-5	TRBJ2-1	-	TGTGCTAGTGGTTTGCCATACCAGGGTAAGGGTGAGCAGTTCTTC	CASGLPYQGKGEQFF
-	TRBV5-6	TRBJ2-2	-	TGTGCCAGCAGCTCGGGACAAGTACCGAACACCGGGGAGCTGTTTTTT	CASSSGQVPNTGELFF
-	TRBV27	TRBJ2-3	TRBD2	TGTGCCAGCAGTTTAAGCGGGGGGGACGATACGCAGTATTTT	CASSLSGGDDTQYF